A single sample is the source of the 23 T cell receptor beta chains below, sequenced in a study of T cell responses to AZD1222 COVID-19 vaccine. The method was immunoSEQ multiplex PCR; TCRdb's version includes in-frame clones alone and lacks a portion of them. The profile shows 150,000 or so clones, 80% to 90% of them singletons. Source: peripheral blood, taken on day 0 of AZD1222 vaccination. The receptors here all came from an adult in good health.

The J gene is TRBJ2-2, the V gene TRBV7-2; possibly TRBD1 for D (6 bases). There are 15 residues in the CDR3. V was pared by 2 bases and J by 5 bases, with 12 bases between. CDR1 is SGHTA, CDR2 FQGNSA, per germline. The CDR3 DNA is TGTGCCAGCAGCTTACAACAGGGAGAAACCGGGGAGCTGTTTTTT. Translation: CASSLQQGETGELFF.

CDR3 sequence reads: CASSPRQGEGEKLFF. Written as DNA, the CDR3 is TGTGCCAGCTCACCCCGACAGGGGGAGGGTGAAAAACTGTTTTTT. This rearrangement joins TRBV18 to TRBJ1-4; 9 bases align to TRBD1. Germline values: CDR1 KGHSH, CDR2 LQKENI. The CDR3 is made up of 15 amino acids. The V segment lost 3 bases and the J segment 7 bases; nucleotides outside the gene matches: 6.

There are a few counts of this clone. CDR3 coding DNA: TGTGCCAGCAGTCGGGACAGATCCGGCTATGGCTACACCTTC. Translated: CASSRDRSGYGYTF. The chain recombines TRBV6-5 with TRBJ1-2; 7 bases map to TRBD1. Germline CDR1 is MNHEY and CDR2 is SVGAGI. This CDR3 has 14 residues. V lost 5 bases, J lost 4 bases, and 7 bases stayed unmatched.

This clone came up a few times. The chain links TRBV6-2 or TRBV6-3 to TRBJ2-3; the D is unclear. The germline gives CDR1 MNHEY, CDR2 SVGEGT. There are 13 residues in the CDR3. With 4 bases removed from V and 5 bases from J, the gap between germline ends came to 10 bases. This CDR3 is CASSFYRVDTQYF. In DNA, the CDR3 is TGTGCCAGCAGTTTCTACCGGGTAGATACGCAGTATTTT.

J is TRBJ1-2 and V is TRBV5-1, with 9 bases matching TRBD1. Trimming took 4 bases from V and 2 from J; bases not matched to a gene: 6. The CDR3 is 15 residues long. Germline lookup yields CDR1 SGHRS and CDR2 YFSETQ. As DNA, the CDR3 is TGCGCCAGCAGCCCGACGGACAGGGGCAACTATGGCTACACCTTC. Residues: CASSPTDRGNYGYTF.

The chain links TRBV6-5 to TRBJ1-2, with a possible D match to TRBD1 (5 bases). Per the germline V gene, CDR1 is MNHEY and CDR2 is SVGAGI. The CDR3 spans 13 residues. V was cut by 7 bases and J by 7 bases, with 16 bases left in between. The CDR3 is CASNQQGVGGYTF. The DNA of the CDR3 is TGTGCCAGCAATCAACAAGGGGTCGGTGGCTACACCTTC.

The gene calls are TRBV18 and TRBJ1-1; no firm D call. CDR3 length: 13 residues. Germline V gene lookup returns CDR1 KGHSH and CDR2 LQKENI. V lost 0 bases and J lost 6, with 8 bases in between. The CDR3 nucleotides are TGTGCCAGCTCACCACCGGGTTTACCTGAAGCTTTCTTT. Translation: CASSPPGLPEAFF.

This chain joins TRBV7-9 and TRBJ1-2; possibly TRBD1 for D (6 bases). The ends were cut back, 6 bases at V and 4 bases at J, with 12 bases in the middle. CDR1 and CDR2 from the germline V gene are SEHNR and FQNEAQ (reference sequence). The CDR3 sequence is 13 residues long. CDR3 nucleotide sequence: TGTGCCAGCAGTGTAGACAGGCCCTATGGCTACACCTTC. Translation: CASSVDRPYGYTF.

The chain links TRBV13 to TRBJ2-7, with TRBD2 identical over 12 bases. Germline V gene lookup returns CDR1 PRHDT and CDR2 FYEKMQ (reference sequence). This CDR3 is built from 16 residues. The ends lost 2 bases at V and 3 bases at J; junction bases unmatched: 5. DNA of the CDR3: TGTGCCAGCAGCTTAACCCCGACTAGCGGGAGCTACGAGCAGTACTTC. Translating gives CASSLTPTSGSYEQYF.

This chain links TRBV7-8 with TRBJ1-3; no clear D gene. V lost 5 bases to trimming and J lost 4 bases, with 15 bases between them. Germline loops: CDR1 SGHVS, CDR2 FQNEAQ. The CDR3 length is 15 residues. The CDR3: CASSPVGASGNTIYF. CDR3 sequence (DNA): TGTGCCAGCAGCCCAGTAGGCGCCTCGGGAAACACCATATATTTT.

The chain uses TRBV10-3 and TRBJ2-4; no reliable D call. Germline CDR1 ENHRY, CDR2 SYGVKD. This CDR3 comprises 12 residues. V shed 10 bases and J shed 5 bases, with 12 bases lying between them. CDR3 sequence reads: CATQGFQNIQYF. The DNA for the CDR3 is TGTGCCACCCAAGGGTTTCAAAACATTCAGTACTTC.

The chain recombines TRBV20-1 with TRBJ1-1; D unresolved. The CDR3 spans 9 residues. In germline, CDR1 is DFQATT, CDR2 SNEGSKA (reference sequence). V lost 7 bases and J lost 11, with 11 bases in between. CDR3 amino acids: CSGRVWAFF. In DNA, the CDR3 is TGCAGTGGGCGGGTTTGGGCTTTCTTT.

This chain joins TRBV5-6 and TRBJ1-5; tentatively, D is TRBD1 (5 bases). Between the trimmed V and J ends, which lost 1 base and 2 bases, there was a span of 19 bases. Germline V lookup: CDR1 SGHDT, CDR2 YYEEEE. The CDR3 extends over 18 amino acids. For the CDR3, the DNA is TGTGCCAGCAGCTTGAGGGCGAGGCGGGGGGACCGCAATCAGCCCCAGCATTTT. Translated: CASSLRARRGDRNQPQHF.

The chain has TRBV19 and TRBJ2-7, with TRBD1 identical over 9 bases. The CDR3 covers 13 residues. The germline V gene encodes CDR1 LNHDA and CDR2 SQIVND (reference sequence). V gave up 9 bases and J gave up 6 bases; unmatched junction bases: 9. The CDR3 loop reads CASQDRGIGEQYF. The CDR3 coding sequence is TGTGCCAGCCAGGACAGGGGAATAGGCGAGCAGTACTTC.

This chain uses TRBV5-6 with TRBJ1-2; the D is unclear. The ends were cut back, 4 bases at V and 7 bases at J, with 14 bases in the middle. In germline, CDR1 is SGHDT, CDR2 YYEEEE. This CDR3 comprises 13 residues. DNA for the CDR3: TGTGCCAGCAGCACATCACAAGAGATTGGCTACACCTTC. It is translated as CASSTSQEIGYTF.

The chain joins TRBV19 to TRBJ2-1; no clear D gene. The CDR3 runs to 10 residues. CDR1 and CDR2 (germline): LNHDA, SQIVND (reference sequence). The germline V and J ends were trimmed by 9 bases and 6 bases, with 6 bases remaining between them. CDR3 loop: CASPSNEQFF. In DNA, the CDR3 is TGTGCCAGCCCATCCAATGAGCAGTTCTTC.

This rearrangement joins TRBV5-8 to TRBJ1-2; weak D call: TRBD1 (5 bases). The germline CDR1 and CDR2 sequences are SGHTS and YDEGEE. Trimming pared 3 bases from V and 0 bases from J, leaving 12 bases between. The CDR3 totals 15 residues. As DNA, the CDR3 is TGTGCCAGCAGCTCGGACATAGCGGCTAACTATGGCTACACCTTC. Protein sequence: CASSSDIAANYGYTF.

The gene calls are TRBV27 and TRBJ2-5, with 8 nucleotides matching TRBD1. Germline-derived CDR1 and CDR2 are MNHEY and SMNVEV (reference sequence). Unmatched junction bases numbered 5, after V lost 5 bases and J lost 6 bases. The CDR3 is made up of 13 amino acids. CDR3 nucleotide sequence: TGTGCCAGCAGTCAGGGGACAGGCCAGACCCAGTACTTC. This codes for CASSQGTGQTQYF.

This sequence joins TRBV5-1 and TRBJ2-2; 13 bases are shared with TRBD2. J was trimmed by 6 bases and V by 4 bases; bases with no gene match: 6. Germline lookup yields CDR1 SGHRS and CDR2 YFSETQ. The CDR3 is 16 amino acids. CDR3 in amino acids: CASSPGLAGAPGELFF. For the CDR3, the DNA is TGCGCCAGCAGCCCAGGACTAGCGGGAGCCCCCGGGGAGCTGTTTTTT.

This clone appeared a few times. This rearrangement joins TRBV5-4 to TRBJ2-5; no clear D. Trimming took off 0 bases at V and 4 bases at J, with 7 bases between the two ends. This CDR3 spans 13 amino acids. CDR1 is SGHNT, CDR2 YYREEE, per germline (reference sequence). CDR3 loop: CASSLDNLETQYF. CDR3 DNA sequence: TGTGCCAGCAGCTTGGACAATCTAGAGACCCAGTACTTC.

V is TRBV27 and J is TRBJ1-1; 8 positions match TRBD1. There are 14 residues in the CDR3. CDR1 is MNHEY, CDR2 SMNVEV, per germline (reference sequence). The V segment lost 8 bases and the J segment 7 bases; nucleotides outside the gene matches: 12. The CDR3 bases are TGTGCCAGCGGTCGACCAGGGGGCCAGGTTGAAGCTTTCTTT. It yields the protein CASGRPGGQVEAFF.

The chain has TRBV5-1 and TRBJ2-5; 13 bases line up with TRBD2. The ends lost 4 bases at V and 5 bases at J; junction bases unmatched: 8. Germline CDR1 and CDR2: SGHRS and YFSETQ. This CDR3 region has 16 residues. CDR3 loop: CASSPGLAGVAETQYF. In nucleotides, the CDR3 is TGCGCCAGCAGCCCTGGACTAGCGGGAGTTGCGGAGACCCAGTACTTC.

The rearrangement uses TRBV24-1 and TRBJ2-1; no clear D gene. The V end lost 3 bases, the J end lost 3 bases, and 8 bases lay between the germline ends. The CDR3 length is 14 residues. CDR1 and CDR2 (germline): KGHDR, SFDVKD. As DNA, the CDR3 is TGTGCCACCAGTGATCTTTACGGCTACAATGAGCAGTTCTTC. As protein: CATSDLYGYNEQFF.